Listed below are T cell receptor beta chains from one sample, sequenced in a study of shared clonotypes between healthy human individuals. This table comes from immunoSEQ multiplex PCR, and its TCRdb copy is limited to in-frame clones, with some not included. The repertoire holds some 1.5 million clones, with roughly 96% as singletons. The sequenced sample was naive CD4+ T cells sorted from blood. These TCRs come from a young man in good health. CDR3s include the opening cysteine and the closing phenylalanine or tryptophan. D genes are given only for firm matches. The size field is filled for only some rows; it gives once, few, many or a size class.

cdr3_length d_call j_call v_call clone_size cdr3_nt cdr3_aa
18 - TRBJ2-6 TRBV5-1 - TGCGCCAGCAGCTTGCGCGTAGACCCGTACTCTGGGGCCAACGTCCTGACTTTC CASSLRVDPYSGANVLTF
15 - TRBJ2-5 TRBV6-5 - TGTGCCAGCAGCCTACAGGTTACCGCCCAAGAGACCCAGTACTTC CASSLQVTAQETQYF
15 TRBD1 TRBJ2-3 TRBV10-3 - TGTGCCATCAGGGAGGACAGGTCGAAGACAGATACGCAGTATTTT CAIREDRSKTDTQYF
14 TRBD2 TRBJ2-1 TRBV5-1 once TGCGCCAGCAGCTCAGTGGGAGGGCTGACTGAGCAGTTCTTC CASSSVGGLTEQFF
19 - TRBJ1-4 TRBV27 - TGTGCCAGCAGCAAGCGAACAGGGTTCGGGGGAGCAACTAATGAAAAACTGTTTTTT CASSKRTGFGGATNEKLFF
13 - TRBJ2-7 TRBV18 - TGTGCCAGCTCCATGGGGGCGAACTACGAGCAGTACTTC CASSMGANYEQYF
15 TRBD1 TRBJ2-7 TRBV15 - TGTGCCACCAGCTCACTACAGGGGGCCTCCTACGAGCAGTACTTC CATSSLQGASYEQYF
16 - TRBJ2-5 TRBV6-6 - TGTGCCAGCAGCGGCCCCGGGGGGCGGGATCAAGAGACCCAGTACTTC CASSGPGGRDQETQYF
14 - TRBJ2-1 TRBV5-1 - TGCGCCAAAACCCCCGGAAGACTATACAATGAGCAGTTCTTC CAKTPGRLYNEQFF
15 - TRBJ2-7 TRBV7-8 - TGTGCCAGCAGCTGGACTACAGGGAACTCCTACGAGCAGTACTTC CASSWTTGNSYEQYF
19 TRBD2 TRBJ2-3 TRBV5-4 - TGTGCCAGCAGCTTGGCCGGGCTAGCGGGAGGGATTCTAACAGATACGCAGTATTTT CASSLAGLAGGILTDTQYF
14 - TRBJ2-1 TRBV9 - TGTGCCAGCAGCGCCCAGCCACAAGGAGTGGGGCAGTTCTTC CASSAQPQGVGQFF
15 - TRBJ2-2 TRBV30 - TGTGCCTGGAGTTGGGGGCCAGGAAGCACCGGGGAGCTGTTTTTT CAWSWGPGSTGELFF
15 TRBD1 TRBJ1-3 TRBV5-1 - TGCGCCAGCAGCTTACGGACAGGCGCTGGAAACACCATATATTTT CASSLRTGAGNTIYF
13 TRBD2 TRBJ2-1 TRBV29-1 - TGCAGCGTTGAAGCGGGAGGGAGCAATGAGCAGTTCTTC CSVEAGGSNEQFF
11 - TRBJ2-7 TRBV28 - TGTGCCAGCAGTGATATGGGCGAGCAGTACTTC CASSDMGEQYF
15 TRBD2 TRBJ2-7 TRBV4-2 - TGTGCCAGCAGCTTGGGACTAGCGGGGACATACGAGCAGTACTTC CASSLGLAGTYEQYF
12 - TRBJ2-1 TRBV10-3 few TGTGCCGCTCGCCCCGGGGGCAATGAGCAGTTCTTC CAARPGGNEQFF
13 - TRBJ1-1 TRBV28 - TGTGCCAGCAGTTCAGGACCCCCTGGGGGGGCTTTCTTT CASSSGPPGGAFF
12 - TRBJ1-1 TRBV6-1 - TGTGCCAGCAGTCAGGGAAATCATGAAGCTTTCTTT CASSQGNHEAFF
13 TRBD1 TRBJ2-7 TRBV7-9 - TGTGCCAGCAGCTTTGACAGGGGTCGCGAGCAGTACTTC CASSFDRGREQYF
14 TRBD2 TRBJ2-1 TRBV29-1 - TGCAGCGTTTTGACTAGCGGGAACGTAAATGAGCAGTTCTTC CSVLTSGNVNEQFF
15 TRBD1 TRBJ2-1 TRBV28 - TGTGCCAGCAGTTCAGGACAGGGGGTGTCGAATGAGCAGTTCTTC CASSSGQGVSNEQFF
15 TRBD1 TRBJ1-4 TRBV2 - TGTGCCAGCAGCGCTACAGGGGCGACTGGTGAAAAACTGTTTTTT CASSATGATGEKLFF
12 - TRBJ2-7 TRBV29-1 once TGCAGCGTTGGTAGCGGATTATACGAGCAGTACTTC CSVGSGLYEQYF
18 TRBD1 TRBJ2-2 TRBV19 - TGTGCCAGTAACCTACCCTCATTGGGGACAGGGACCCCCGGGGAGCTGTTTTTT CASNLPSLGTGTPGELFF
11 - TRBJ2-1 TRBV19 - TGTGCCAGTATGCGCGGGGCCAAGCAGTTCTTC CASMRGAKQFF
16 - TRBJ1-1 TRBV18 - TGTGCCAGCTCACCACGAACCCAGGTTTTAAACACTGAAGCTTTCTTT CASSPRTQVLNTEAFF
17 TRBD2 TRBJ2-1 TRBV5-6 once TGTGCCAGCAGCTCAAGAAGGACTAGCGGCGTCTACAATGAGCAGTTCTTC CASSSRRTSGVYNEQFF
12 - TRBJ1-2 TRBV6-1 once TGTGCCAGCATGGTTGTGTGGTATGGCTACACCTTC CASMVVWYGYTF
15 TRBD2 TRBJ2-3 TRBV5-1 - TGCGCCAGCAGCTTGCTAGCGGGAGTTGCAGATACGCAGTATTTT CASSLLAGVADTQYF
17 TRBD2 TRBJ2-7 TRBV2 - TGTGCCAGCACCGGGGGGTTGGGCAGGGCCTCTTCGTACGAGCAGTACTTC CASTGGLGRASSYEQYF
15 - TRBJ2-3 TRBV2 - TGTGCCAGCAGTGAAGCGCTTCGGGGTCCAGATACGCAGTATTTT CASSEALRGPDTQYF
14 - TRBJ2-3 TRBV28 - TGTGCCAGCAGGTGGGAGGGGGGGCCAGATACGCAGTATTTT CASRWEGGPDTQYF
15 TRBD2 TRBJ2-1 TRBV9 - TGTGCCAGCAGCGGGCCGACTAGCAGGTACAATGAGCAGTTCTTC CASSGPTSRYNEQFF
15 TRBD2 TRBJ2-4 TRBV29-1 - TGCAGCGTTGGGGGTAGCGGGAGTTCGTACGACATTCAGTACTTC CSVGGSGSSYDIQYF
13 TRBD1 TRBJ2-1 TRBV7-2 - TGTGCCAGCAGTGAGACAGGGGATCGGGAGCAGTTCTTC CASSETGDREQFF
13 - TRBJ2-7 TRBV30 - TGTGCCTGGACAGGGGCAGTTTGGGACGAGCAGTACTTC CAWTGAVWDEQYF
14 - TRBJ1-2 TRBV29-1 - TGCAGCGTTGAAGTTGGGACGGCTAACTATGGCTACACCTTC CSVEVGTANYGYTF
15 TRBD2 TRBJ2-2 TRBV2 - TGTGCCAGCACCCTAGCGGGAGTAATTAACGGGGAGCTGTTTTTT CASTLAGVINGELFF
14 TRBD2 TRBJ2-1 TRBV5-6 - TGTGCCAGCAGCGGTAGCGGGACCAACAATGAGCAGTTCTTC CASSGSGTNNEQFF
15 - TRBJ1-2 TRBV28 - TGTGCCAGCACCTTCGGGCAGGGATGGAACTATGGCTACACCTTC CASTFGQGWNYGYTF